Below, one T cell receptor beta chain is given with its context. The sample belongs to a study of blood T cell repertoires in COVID-19. Germline values: CDR1 DFQATT, CDR2 SNEGSKA (reference sequence). Trimming pared 3 bases from V and 2 bases from J, leaving 11 bases between. The CDR3 has 13 amino acids. Repertoires were generated with immunoSEQ multiplex PCR, while TCRdb's copy carries only in-frame clones and drops some. The table has fewer than 350,000 clones, 86% seen once. Participants came from roughly 25 US areas, aged about 18 to 89 years. This sequence joins TRBV20-1 and TRBJ2-7; D is perhaps TRBD1 (6 bases). The TCR originated in a woman in her forties with acute COVID-19. Specimen: PBMCs or T cells enriched from blood (not recorded which). DNA for the CDR3: TGCAGTGCTAGTGTCCAGGGGACCTACGAGCAGTACTTC. Protein product: CSASVQGTYEQYF.